This TCR beta chain was recorded in a study of blood T cell repertoires in COVID-19 (dated by TCRdb to 2020 to 2021). General notes on the study: Samples covering the acute and convalescent phases of COVID-19 were provided by collaborators in the United States, Italy and Spain. The material from the prospective study consisted of cDNA or gDNA derived from T cells, B-cell-depleted T cells, or PBMCs. Samples came from the ongoing ImmuneRACE study (first 160 participants) plus 1,254 subjects from 6 global collaborators. Where available, HLA class I and class II types were taken from metadata supplied by the sample provider and were not determined by assay-based typing. The repertoires were released in a freely available public database meant as a resource for research on the immune response to SARS-CoV-2. Deeply sampled blood TCRbeta repertoires from subjects exposed to, actively infected with, or recovered from COVID-19 were included in the dataset. The sample metadata nearly always contained a de-identified subject ID, COVID-19 status, age in years and sex. The investigation overall reported the following: Clinical and demographic metadata were provided uncurated, with the amount varying by source and participant.

This clone was picked up one time. Its recognized antigen is unknown. One base away there is no much larger clone; base qualities are not given. The immunoSEQ Assay, a bias-controlled multiplex PCR, was used to amplify TCRbeta CDR3 regions from genomic DNA. In the paper's pipeline: Within the assay, amplification of reference gene primers was used to estimate how many nucleated cells each sample contained. Sequence reads were collapsed and filtered to measure the absolute abundance of every unique TCRbeta CDR3 rearrangement. For each sample, productive Simpson clonality was calculated as the square root of Simpson's diversity index over productive rearrangements. TCRdb re-hosts the immuneACCESS table, in-frame sequences only. Its copies lack some clones; in the studies checked, an unresolved V gene accounts for under half of them, and the cause for the rest is not known. V and J calls and clone size follow that table, whereas D and trimming were derived from the DNA. This sample comprises under 150,000 clones, roughly 84% of them detected only once. Of the sample, approximately 5% is held by the ten largest clones.

For CDR1 and CDR2, the germline V gene lists LGHNA and YNFKEQ. Trimming costs V 0 bases and J 3 bases, and their ends lie 9 bases apart. Including the terminal cysteine and phenylalanine, the CDR3 comprises 16 residues. Left in the record is the CDR3 DNA by itself, 48 bases read in frame from the first base. Participants in the prospective study were enrolled through a virtual design, were aged roughly 18 to 100 years, and lived in approximately 25 United States geographic areas. In the prospective study, cohorts were assigned on the basis of participant-reported clinical history obtained from a screening survey and a study questionnaire. Each participant in the prospective study had whole blood, serum and a nasopharyngeal or oropharyngeal swab collected by mobile phlebotomists. Participants in the prospective study had the option to provide additional blood draws and questionnaires over a roughly 2-month period. Before DNA extraction, blood samples from the prospective study were shipped at room temperature or frozen.

The source material was PBMCs or T cells enriched from blood (not recorded which). The chain is encoded by TRBV4-2 joined to TRBJ2-6, with the D gene uncertain. This TCR derives from a man aged 35 to 55 with acute COVID-19. The nucleotides are TGTGCCAGCAGCCAAGAAGAAATACTTGGGGCCAACGTCCTGACTTTC. Its translation is CASSQEEILGANVLTF.